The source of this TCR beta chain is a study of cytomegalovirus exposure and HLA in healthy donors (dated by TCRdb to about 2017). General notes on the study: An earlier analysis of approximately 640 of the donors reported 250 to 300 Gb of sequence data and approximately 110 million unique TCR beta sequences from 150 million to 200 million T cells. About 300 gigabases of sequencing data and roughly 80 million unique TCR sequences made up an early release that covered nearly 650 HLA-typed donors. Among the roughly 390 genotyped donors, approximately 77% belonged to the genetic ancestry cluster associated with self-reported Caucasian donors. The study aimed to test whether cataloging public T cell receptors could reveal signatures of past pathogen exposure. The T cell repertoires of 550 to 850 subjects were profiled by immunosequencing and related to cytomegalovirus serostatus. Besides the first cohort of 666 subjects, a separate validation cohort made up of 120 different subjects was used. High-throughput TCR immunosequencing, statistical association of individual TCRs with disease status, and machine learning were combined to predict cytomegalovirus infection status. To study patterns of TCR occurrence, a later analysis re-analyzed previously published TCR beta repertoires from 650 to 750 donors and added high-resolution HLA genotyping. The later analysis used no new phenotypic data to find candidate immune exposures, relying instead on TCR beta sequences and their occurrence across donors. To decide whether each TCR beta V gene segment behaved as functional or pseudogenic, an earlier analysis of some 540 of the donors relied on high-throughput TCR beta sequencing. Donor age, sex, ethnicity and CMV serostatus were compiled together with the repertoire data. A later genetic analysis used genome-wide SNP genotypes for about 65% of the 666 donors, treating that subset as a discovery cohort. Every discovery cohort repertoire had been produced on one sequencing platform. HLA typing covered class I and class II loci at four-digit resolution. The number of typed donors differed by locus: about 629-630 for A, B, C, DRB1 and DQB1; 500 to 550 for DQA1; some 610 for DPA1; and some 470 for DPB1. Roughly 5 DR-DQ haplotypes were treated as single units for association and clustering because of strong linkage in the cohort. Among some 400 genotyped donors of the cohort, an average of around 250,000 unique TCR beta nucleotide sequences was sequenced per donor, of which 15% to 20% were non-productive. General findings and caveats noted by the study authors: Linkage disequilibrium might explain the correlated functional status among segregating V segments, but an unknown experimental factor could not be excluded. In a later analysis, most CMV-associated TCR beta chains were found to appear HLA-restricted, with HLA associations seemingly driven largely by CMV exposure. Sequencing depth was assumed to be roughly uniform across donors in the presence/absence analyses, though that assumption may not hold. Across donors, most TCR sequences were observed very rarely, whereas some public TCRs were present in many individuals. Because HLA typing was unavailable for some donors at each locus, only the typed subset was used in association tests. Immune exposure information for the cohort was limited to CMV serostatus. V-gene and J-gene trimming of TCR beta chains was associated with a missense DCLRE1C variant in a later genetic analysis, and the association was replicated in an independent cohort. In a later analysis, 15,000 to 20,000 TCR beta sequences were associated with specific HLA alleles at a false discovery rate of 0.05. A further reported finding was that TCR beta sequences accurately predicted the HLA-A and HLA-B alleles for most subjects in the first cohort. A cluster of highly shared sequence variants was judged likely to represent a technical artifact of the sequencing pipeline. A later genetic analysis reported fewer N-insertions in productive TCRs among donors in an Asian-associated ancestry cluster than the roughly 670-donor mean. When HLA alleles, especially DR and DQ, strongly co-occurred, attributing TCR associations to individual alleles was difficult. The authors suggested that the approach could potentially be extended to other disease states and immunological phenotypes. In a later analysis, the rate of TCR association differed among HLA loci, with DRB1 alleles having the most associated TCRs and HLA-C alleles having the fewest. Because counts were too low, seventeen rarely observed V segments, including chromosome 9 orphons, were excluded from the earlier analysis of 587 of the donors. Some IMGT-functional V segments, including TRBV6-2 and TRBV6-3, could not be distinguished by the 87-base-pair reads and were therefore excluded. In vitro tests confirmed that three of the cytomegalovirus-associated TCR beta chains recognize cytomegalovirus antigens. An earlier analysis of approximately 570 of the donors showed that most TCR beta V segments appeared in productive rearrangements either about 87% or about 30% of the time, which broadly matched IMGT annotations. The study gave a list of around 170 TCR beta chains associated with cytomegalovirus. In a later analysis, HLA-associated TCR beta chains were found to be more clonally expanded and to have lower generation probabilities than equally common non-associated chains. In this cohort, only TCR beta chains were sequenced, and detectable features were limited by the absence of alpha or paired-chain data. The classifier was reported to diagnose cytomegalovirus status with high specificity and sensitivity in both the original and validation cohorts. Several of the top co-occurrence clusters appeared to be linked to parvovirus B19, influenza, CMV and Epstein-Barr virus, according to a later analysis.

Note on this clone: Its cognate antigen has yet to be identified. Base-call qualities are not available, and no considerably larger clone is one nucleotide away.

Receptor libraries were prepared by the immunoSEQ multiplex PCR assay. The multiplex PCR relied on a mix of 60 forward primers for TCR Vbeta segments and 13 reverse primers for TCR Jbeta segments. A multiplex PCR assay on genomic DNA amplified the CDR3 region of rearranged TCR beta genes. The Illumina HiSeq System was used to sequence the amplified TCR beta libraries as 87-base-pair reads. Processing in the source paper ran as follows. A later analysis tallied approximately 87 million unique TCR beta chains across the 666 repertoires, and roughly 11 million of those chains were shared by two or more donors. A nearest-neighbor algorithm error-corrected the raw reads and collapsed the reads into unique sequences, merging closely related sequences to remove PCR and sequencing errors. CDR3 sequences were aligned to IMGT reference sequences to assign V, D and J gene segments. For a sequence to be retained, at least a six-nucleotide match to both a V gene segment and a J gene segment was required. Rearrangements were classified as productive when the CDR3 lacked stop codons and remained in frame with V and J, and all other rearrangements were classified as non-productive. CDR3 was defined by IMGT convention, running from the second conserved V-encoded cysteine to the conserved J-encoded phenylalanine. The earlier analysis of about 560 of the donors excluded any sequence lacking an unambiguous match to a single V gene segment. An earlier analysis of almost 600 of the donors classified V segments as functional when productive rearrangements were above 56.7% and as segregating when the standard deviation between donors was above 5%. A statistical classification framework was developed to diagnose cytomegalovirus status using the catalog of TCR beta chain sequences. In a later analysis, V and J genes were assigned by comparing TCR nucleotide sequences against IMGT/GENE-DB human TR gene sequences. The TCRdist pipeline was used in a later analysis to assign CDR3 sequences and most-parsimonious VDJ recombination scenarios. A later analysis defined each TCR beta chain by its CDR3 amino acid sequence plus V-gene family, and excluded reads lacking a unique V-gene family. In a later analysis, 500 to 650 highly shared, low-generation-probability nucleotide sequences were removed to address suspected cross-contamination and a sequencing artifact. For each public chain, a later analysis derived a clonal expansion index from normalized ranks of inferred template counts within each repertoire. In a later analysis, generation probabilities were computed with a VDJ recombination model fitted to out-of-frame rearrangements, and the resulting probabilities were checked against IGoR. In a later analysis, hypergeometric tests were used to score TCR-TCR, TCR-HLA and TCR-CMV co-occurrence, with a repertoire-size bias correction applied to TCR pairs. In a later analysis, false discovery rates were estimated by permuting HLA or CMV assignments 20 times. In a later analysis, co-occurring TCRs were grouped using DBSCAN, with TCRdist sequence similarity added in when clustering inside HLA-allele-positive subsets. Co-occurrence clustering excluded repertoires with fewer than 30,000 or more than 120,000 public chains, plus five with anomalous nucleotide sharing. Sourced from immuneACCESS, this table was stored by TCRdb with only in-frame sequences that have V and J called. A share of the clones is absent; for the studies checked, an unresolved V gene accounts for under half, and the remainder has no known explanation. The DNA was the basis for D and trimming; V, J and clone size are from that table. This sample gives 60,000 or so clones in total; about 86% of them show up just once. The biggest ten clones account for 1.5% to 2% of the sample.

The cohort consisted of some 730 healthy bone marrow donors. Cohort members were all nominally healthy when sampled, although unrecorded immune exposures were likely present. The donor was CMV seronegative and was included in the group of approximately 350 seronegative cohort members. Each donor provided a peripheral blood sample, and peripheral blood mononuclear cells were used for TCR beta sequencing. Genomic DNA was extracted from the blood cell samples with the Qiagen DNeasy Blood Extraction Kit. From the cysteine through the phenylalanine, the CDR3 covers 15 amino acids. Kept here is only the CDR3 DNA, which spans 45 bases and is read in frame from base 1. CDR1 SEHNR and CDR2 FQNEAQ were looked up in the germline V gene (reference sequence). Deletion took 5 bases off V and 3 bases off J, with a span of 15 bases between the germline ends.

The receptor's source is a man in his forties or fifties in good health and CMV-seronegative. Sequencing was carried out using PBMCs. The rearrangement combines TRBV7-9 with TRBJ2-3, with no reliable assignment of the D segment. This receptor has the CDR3 CASSQWAKRTDTQYF. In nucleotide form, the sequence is TGTGCCAGCAGCCAGTGGGCTAAGAGAACAGATACGCAGTATTTT.